One sample yielded the 21 T cell receptor beta chains listed below, sequenced in a study of blood T cell repertoires in COVID-19. Here immunoSEQ multiplex PCR was the method, and the copy in TCRdb shows in-frame clones only, minus some. Among roughly 160,000 clones listed, 74% were seen once. Sequencing was carried out using peripheral blood. Source of these receptors: an elderly woman with acute or convalescent COVID-19.

The chain is built from TRBV9 and TRBJ1-6, with D perhaps TRBD1 (6 bases). The CDR3 spans 17 residues. V was trimmed by 0 bases and J by 7 bases, leaving 17 bases between them. Germline CDR1 SGDLS, CDR2 YYNGEE. CDR3 coding DNA: TGTGCCAGCAGCGTAGACGTTTGGGCAGGGGAGAATTCACCCCTCCACTTT. Residues: CASSVDVWAGENSPLHF.

The count of this clone is one. The chain has TRBV5-1 and TRBJ1-6, with TRBD1 matching over 10 bases. V shed 1 base and J 10 bases; nucleotides not matched to a gene: 5. This CDR3 contains 15 residues. Germline CDR1 is SGHRS and CDR2 is YFSETQ. DNA of the CDR3: TGCGCCAGCAGCTTGTGGGGACAGGGGCAATCACCCCTCCACTTT. This gives the protein CASSLWGQGQSPLHF.

The chain carries TRBV12-5 and TRBJ1-2, with 11 nucleotides matching TRBD1. Losses at the gene ends were 7 bases for V and 4 bases for J; bases not matched to a gene: 5. Per the germline V gene, CDR1 is LGHNT and CDR2 is FRNRAP. The CDR3 has 14 residues. As DNA, the CDR3 is TGTGCTAGTGCCTCCGGACAGGGGGCCTATGGCTACACCTTC. Amino acid sequence: CASASGQGAYGYTF. Filled out from reference TRBV12-5 and TRBJ1-2, the complete variable domain reads DARVTQTPRHKVTEMGQEVTMRCQPILGHNTVFWYRQTMMQGLELLAYFRNRAPLDDSGMPKDRFSAEMPDATLATLKIQPSEPRDSAVYFCASASGQGAYGYTFGSGTRLTVV.

This clone has only a few counts. J is TRBJ1-1 and V is TRBV28, with D possibly being TRBD1 (5 bases). Trimming shortened V by 1 base and J by 0 bases, and 9 bases separated the two germline ends. From germline, CDR1 is MDHEN and CDR2 SYDVKM. This CDR3 comprises 15 residues. CDR3 region: CASSLYGAMNTEAFF. DNA for the CDR3: TGTGCCAGCAGTTTATATGGGGCGATGAACACTGAAGCTTTCTTT.

The chain is built from TRBV28 and TRBJ1-1; no firm D call. The germline gives CDR1 MDHEN, CDR2 SYDVKM. The V end lost 6 bases, the J end lost 0 bases, and 17 bases lay between the germline ends. The CDR3 totals 16 residues. The CDR3 spells CASSPIQVRVNTEAFF. As DNA, the CDR3 is TGTGCCAGCAGCCCAATCCAAGTTCGGGTGAACACTGAAGCTTTCTTT. The variable domain in full, completed from reference TRBV28 and TRBJ1-1, reads DVKVTQSSRYLVKRTGEKVFLECVQDMDHENMFWYRQDPGLGLRLIYFSYDVKMKEKGDIPEGYSVSREKKERFSLILESASTNQTSMYLCASSPIQVRVNTEAFFGQGTRLTVV.

J is TRBJ2-1 and V is TRBV19; D unclear. The V gene lost 5 bases and the J gene lost 7 bases, with 12 bases spanning the gap. The germline V gene encodes CDR1 LNHDA and CDR2 SQIVND (reference sequence). This CDR3 has 13 residues. DNA of the CDR3: TGTGCCAGTAGTCCCCTCTCGGGTAATGAGCAGTTCTTC. It translates to CASSPLSGNEQFF. Filled out from reference TRBV19 and TRBJ2-1, the complete variable domain reads DGGITQSPKYLFRKEGQNVTLSCEQNLNHDAMYWYRQDPGQGLRLIYYSQIVNDFQKGDIAEGYSVSREKKESFPLTVTSAQKNPTAFYLCASSPLSGNEQFFGPGTRLTVL.

Many counts were recorded for this clone. The chain links TRBV9 to TRBJ2-3, with 11 positions matching TRBD2. The CDR3 sequence is 16 residues long. V was clipped by 4 bases and J by 1 base; unmatched bases: 5. CDR1 SGDLS and CDR2 YYNGEE come from the germline V gene. The CDR3 reads CASSHGTSGGTDTQYF. The CDR3 DNA is TGTGCCAGCAGCCACGGGACTAGCGGAGGCACAGATACGCAGTATTTT.

This chain uses TRBV24-1 with TRBJ2-7, with D tentatively TRBD1 (5 bases). The ends were cut back, 9 bases at V and 5 bases at J, with 10 bases in the middle. Germline CDR1 KGHDR, CDR2 SFDVKD. The CDR3 extends over 11 amino acids. CDR3 in DNA: TGTGCCACCCAGTGGGGCCACGAGCAGTACTTC. Its protein is CATQWGHEQYF.

This clone came up a few times. The chain recombines TRBV19 with TRBJ1-1; 9 bases match TRBD1. The length of the CDR3 is 15 residues. After removal of 8 bases from V and 0 bases from J, the junction contained 7 bases not matched to a gene. Germline-derived CDR1 and CDR2 are LNHDA and SQIVND (reference sequence). The DNA of the CDR3 is TGTGCCAGTCGGACAGGGGATGGGATGAACACTGAAGCTTTCTTT. It codes for CASRTGDGMNTEAFF.

V and J are TRBV10-3 and TRBJ2-5; the D is unclear. The germline V gene encodes CDR1 ENHRY and CDR2 SYGVKD. This CDR3 has 13 amino acids. V was trimmed by 9 bases and J by 0 bases, leaving 11 bases between them. CDR3 residues: CAISYTDQETQYF. Written as DNA, the CDR3 is TGTGCCATTTCGTACACCGACCAAGAGACCCAGTACTTC.

The V and J genes are TRBV9 and TRBJ2-3; 10 nucleotides line up with TRBD1. Germline lookup yields CDR1 SGDLS and CDR2 YYNGEE. J gave up 3 bases and V 3 bases, and 7 bases lay outside the gene matches. This CDR3 is built from 16 residues. The CDR3 DNA is TGTGCCAGCAGCGGGGGGACAGGGGACAGGACAGATACGCAGTATTTT. Protein sequence: CASSGGTGDRTDTQYF. Full variable domain (remainder filled in from reference TRBV9 and TRBJ2-3): DSGVTQTPKHLITATGQRVTLRCSPRSGDLSVYWYQQSLDQGLQFLIQYYNGEERAKGNILERFSAQQFPDLHSELNLSSLELGDSALYFCASSGGTGDRTDTQYFGPGTRLTVL.

The chain employs TRBV30 and TRBJ1-5; D possibly corresponds to TRBD1 (6 bases). The CDR3 has 13 amino acids. Deletions cut 0 bases from V and 5 bases from J, with 8 bases between. Germline V gene data show CDR1 as GTSNPN and CDR2 as SVGIG (reference sequence). This CDR3 reads CAWSVTGHQPQHF. CDR3 nucleotides: TGTGCCTGGAGTGTAACAGGGCATCAGCCCCAGCATTTT.

J is TRBJ2-1 and V is TRBV27, with 7 bases aligning to TRBD1. The CDR3 consists of 15 residues. Germline V gene sequence: CDR1 MNHEY, CDR2 SMNVEV (reference sequence). V lost 3 bases and J lost 2; bases outside the gene matches: 4. CDR3: CASSFGQETYNEQFF. The CDR3 DNA follows: TGTGCCAGCAGTTTTGGACAGGAGACCTACAATGAGCAGTTCTTC.

The chain links TRBV14 to TRBJ1-1, with a weak D call TRBD1 (6 bases). The ends were cut back, 0 bases at V and 8 bases at J, with 13 bases in the middle. The CDR3 runs 14 residues. Looked up from germline, CDR1 is SGHDN and CDR2 is FVKESK. CDR3 coding DNA: TGTGCCAGCAGCCAAGAATGGGGAGGGACAGAAGCTTTCTTT. As protein: CASSQEWGGTEAFF.

Remarks on this clone: The sample holds other DNA sequences that translate to the same CDR3. The chain recombines TRBV15 with TRBJ2-1; D uncertain. The V end was cut by 0 bases, the J end by 0 bases, with 6 bases between. CDR3 size: 15 residues. The germline V gene has CDR1 LNHNV and CDR2 YYDKDF (reference sequence). The CDR3 region has the DNA TGTGCCACCAGCAGAGACCTCGGCTCCTACAATGAGCAGTTCTTC. It codes for CATSRDLGSYNEQFF.

The J gene is TRBJ1-5, the V gene TRBV18, with unresolved D. V was pared by 3 bases and J by 4 bases, with 10 bases between. Germline V lookup: CDR1 KGHSH, CDR2 LQKENI. The CDR3 consists of 14 residues. CDR3 sequence: CASSPDGDNQPQHF. The DNA of the CDR3 is TGTGCCAGCTCACCGGACGGGGATAATCAGCCCCAGCATTTT.

The rearrangement joins TRBV18 to TRBJ1-1; 11 bases align to TRBD1. Germline CDR1 KGHSH, CDR2 LQKENI. Trimming cost V 6 bases and J 4 bases; bases outside gene matches: 10. The CDR3 is 16 amino acids. The CDR3, as DNA: TGTGCCAGCTCCCCCGTTTTTGGGACAGGGGGCACTGAAGCTTTCTTT. This encodes CASSPVFGTGGTEAFF.

This clone was seen only once. This chain links TRBV28 with TRBJ2-2; D perhaps matches TRBD1 (6 bases). In germline, CDR1 is MDHEN, CDR2 SYDVKM. The V and J ends lost 6 bases and 4 bases respectively, with 12 bases between them. This CDR3 comprises 14 residues. The chain's CDR3 is CASRAGTTTGELFF. CDR3 in DNA: TGTGCCAGCAGAGCCGGGACAACCACCGGGGAGCTGTTTTTT.

The chain is built from TRBV9 and TRBJ1-2, with unresolved D. The CDR3 is 14 amino acids. Germline CDR1 and CDR2: SGDLS and YYNGEE. The V gene lost 3 bases and the J gene lost 3 bases, with 12 bases spanning the gap. The CDR3 is CASSGPFPDYGYTF. In DNA form, the CDR3 reads TGTGCCAGCAGCGGCCCCTTCCCAGACTATGGCTACACCTTC.

This sequence joins TRBV7-2 and TRBJ1-3; TRBD1 matches 8 bases. In germline, CDR1 is SGHTA, CDR2 FQGNSA. V was clipped by 5 bases and J by 4 bases; unmatched bases: 7. CDR3 length: 15 residues. The DNA for the CDR3 is TGTGCCAGCAGCCAGGGACAGGCCTTGGGAAACACCATATATTTT. This sequence encodes CASSQGQALGNTIYF.

The chain joins TRBV20-1 to TRBJ2-1; unclear D gene. The CDR3 is 11 amino acids. Germline CDR1 DFQATT, CDR2 SNEGSKA (reference sequence). The V end lost 5 bases, the J end lost 8 bases, and 10 bases lay between the germline ends. CDR3 DNA: TGCAGTGCTCCACTAATAGATGAGCAGTTCTTC. This sequence encodes CSAPLIDEQFF.